This TCR beta chain stems from a study of regulatory T cells in long-lasting Graves disease. The CDR3 is 14 amino acids. Germline V gene data show CDR1 as SGHRS and CDR2 as YFSETQ. HTBI primers from iRepertoire and Arm-PCR of CDR3 regions yielded the TCR beta libraries. TCRdb called the multiplex PCR reads again in MiXCR, with one record for every CDR3 protein. The sample carries under 500,000 distinct CDR3 sequences, less than 25% recorded once. About this clonotype: The junction departs from germline at one end; a sequencing error may be responsible.

The time point was: persistent/refractory GD, antithyroid drugs over 5 years with positive TRAb. PBMC RNA was the source of the TCR library. The gene calls are TRBV5-1 and TRBJ1-2; D is ambiguous. The sample in question was peripheral blood mononuclear cells (PBMCs), obtained when the disease was refractory, from a patient treated with antithyroid drugs. This receptor was obtained from a female donor with Graves disease. CDR3: CASSSGMANYGYTF. In nucleotides, the CDR3 is TGCGCCAGCAGCTCGGGGATGGCTAATTATGGCTACACCTTC.